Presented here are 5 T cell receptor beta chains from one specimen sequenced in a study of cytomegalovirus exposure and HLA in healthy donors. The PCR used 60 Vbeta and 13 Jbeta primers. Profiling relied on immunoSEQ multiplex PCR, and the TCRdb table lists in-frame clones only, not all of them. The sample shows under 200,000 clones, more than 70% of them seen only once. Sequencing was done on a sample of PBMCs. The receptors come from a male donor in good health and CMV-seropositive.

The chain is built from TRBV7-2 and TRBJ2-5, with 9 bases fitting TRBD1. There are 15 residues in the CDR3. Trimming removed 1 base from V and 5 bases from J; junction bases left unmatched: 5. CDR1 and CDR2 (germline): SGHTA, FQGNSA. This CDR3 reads CASSLVLDRGETQYF. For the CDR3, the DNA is TGTGCCAGCAGCTTAGTACTGGACAGGGGTGAGACCCAGTACTTC.

The DNA of the CDR3 is TGTGCCAGCACCCAGGCGACGAACACTGAAGCTTTCTTT. Residues: CASTQATNTEAFF. The V and J genes are TRBV27 and TRBJ1-1; D is ambiguous. CDR1 and CDR2 from the germline V gene are MNHEY and SMNVEV (reference sequence). V lost 7 bases, J lost 1 base, and 10 bases lay in between. This CDR3 region has 13 residues.

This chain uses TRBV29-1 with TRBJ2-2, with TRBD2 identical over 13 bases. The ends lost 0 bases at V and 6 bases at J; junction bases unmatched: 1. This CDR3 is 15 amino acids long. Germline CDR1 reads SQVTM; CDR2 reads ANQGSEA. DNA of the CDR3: TGCAGCGTTGAAGAGGGACTAGCGGGACCCGGGGAGCTGTTTTTT. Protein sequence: CSVEEGLAGPGELFF.

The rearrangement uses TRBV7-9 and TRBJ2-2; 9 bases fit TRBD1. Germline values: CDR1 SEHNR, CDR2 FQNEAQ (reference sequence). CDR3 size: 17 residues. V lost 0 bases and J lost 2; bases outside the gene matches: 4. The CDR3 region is CASSLATGGKNTGELFF. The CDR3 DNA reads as TGTGCCAGCAGCTTAGCAACAGGGGGCAAAAACACCGGGGAGCTGTTTTTT.

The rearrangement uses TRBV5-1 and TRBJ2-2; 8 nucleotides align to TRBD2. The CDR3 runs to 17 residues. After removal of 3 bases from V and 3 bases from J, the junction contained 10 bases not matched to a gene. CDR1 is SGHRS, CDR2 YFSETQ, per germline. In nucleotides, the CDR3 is TGCGCCAGCAGCTCCTTTCCGGGACTAGGCGACACCGGGGAGCTGTTTTTT. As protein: CASSSFPGLGDTGELFF.